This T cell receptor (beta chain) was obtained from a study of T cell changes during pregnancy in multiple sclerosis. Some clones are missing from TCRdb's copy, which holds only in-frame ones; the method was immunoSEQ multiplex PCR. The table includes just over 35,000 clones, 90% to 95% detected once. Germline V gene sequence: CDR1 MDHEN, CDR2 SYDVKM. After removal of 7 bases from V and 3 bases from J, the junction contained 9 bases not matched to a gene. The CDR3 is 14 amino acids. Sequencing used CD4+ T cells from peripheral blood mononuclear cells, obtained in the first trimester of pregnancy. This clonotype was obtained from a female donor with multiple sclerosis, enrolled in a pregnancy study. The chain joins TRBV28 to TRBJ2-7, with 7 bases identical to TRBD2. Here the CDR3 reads CASNVGRSVYEQYF. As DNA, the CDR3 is TGTGCCAGCAATGTCGGGAGGAGCGTCTACGAGCAGTACTTC.